The T cell receptor (beta chain) described here comes from a study of T cell responses to AZD1222 COVID-19 vaccine. Study background: Analyses pooled second doses at about 4 or about 12 weeks.

Produced via immunoSEQ multiplex PCR; TCRdb's table is partial and in-frame only. The table records around 52,000 clones, around 85% of them present only once. Germline V lookup: CDR1 LGHDT, CDR2 YNNKEL (reference sequence). The CDR3 contains 17 residues. V lost 0 bases and J lost 6, with 20 bases in between. The material sequenced was peripheral blood, taken on day 0 of AZD1222 vaccination. This chain links TRBV3-1 (or the pseudogene TRBV3-2) with TRBJ1-2, with D uncertain. This TCR came from an adult in good health. The CDR3 sequence is CASSQDPVGQIKDGYTF. In DNA, the CDR3 is TGTGCCAGCAGCCAAGATCCTGTAGGGCAGATCAAGGATGGCTACACCTTC.